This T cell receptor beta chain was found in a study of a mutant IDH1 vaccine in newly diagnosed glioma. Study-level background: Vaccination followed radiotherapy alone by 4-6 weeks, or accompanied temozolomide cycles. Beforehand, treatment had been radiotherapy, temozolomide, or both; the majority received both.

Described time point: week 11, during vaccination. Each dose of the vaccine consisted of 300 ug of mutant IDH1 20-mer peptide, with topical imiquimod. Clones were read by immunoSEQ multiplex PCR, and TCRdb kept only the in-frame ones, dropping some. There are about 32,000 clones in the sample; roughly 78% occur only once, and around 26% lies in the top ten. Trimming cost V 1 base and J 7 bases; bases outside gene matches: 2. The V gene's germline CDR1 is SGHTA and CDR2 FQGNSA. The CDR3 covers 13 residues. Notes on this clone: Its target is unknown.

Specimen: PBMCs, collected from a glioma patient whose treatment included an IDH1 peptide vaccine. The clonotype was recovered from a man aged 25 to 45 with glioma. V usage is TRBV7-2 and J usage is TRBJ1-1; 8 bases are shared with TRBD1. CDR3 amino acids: CASSLDRGFEAFF. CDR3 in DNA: TGTGCCAGCAGCTTAGACAGGGGGTTTGAAGCTTTCTTT.